This T cell receptor beta chain emerged from a study of blood T cell repertoires in COVID-19. Per the original data handling: The assay estimated nucleated cells by amplifying reference gene primers. Profiled with immunoSEQ multiplex PCR; TCRdb holds only in-frame clones, not every one. V, J and clone size reflect that table, while D and trimming were determined from the DNA. Here the sample spans about 74,000 clones, roughly 88% being singletons. J gave up 5 bases and V 4 bases, and 5 bases lay outside the gene matches. The CDR3 runs 14 residues. Germline CDR1 is SGHVS and CDR2 is FQNEAQ. The source of this sequence is a woman of 80 years or more with active or convalescent COVID-19. Specimen: peripheral blood. The genes are TRBV7-8 and TRBJ2-7; 10 nucleotides match TRBD1. CDR3 residues: CASSSTGGWDEQYF. In nucleotides, the CDR3 is TGTGCCAGCAGCTCGACAGGGGGCTGGGACGAGCAGTACTTC.